Following are 13 T cell receptor beta chains from one sample sequenced in a study of T cells in Graves' hyperthyroidism and ophthalmopathy. Researchers amplified the TCR beta CDR3 regions from RNA transcripts. The primer set for the first-round RT-PCR of the TCR CDR3 was HTBI. TCRdb reprocessed the multiplex PCR reads via MiXCR and lists one record per CDR3 protein. The sample contains approximately 210,000 distinct CDR3 sequences, roughly 18% of which appear only once. Sequencing was done on a sample of blood. The receptor set was obtained from a man in his forties or fifties with Graves' hyperthyroidism.

This clonotype was observed at least ten times. This chain links TRBV28 with TRBJ2-7; D is undetermined. The CDR3 consists of 11 residues. The germline V gene has CDR1 MDHEN and CDR2 SYDVKM. V lost 2 bases and J 6 bases, leaving 5 bases between the germline ends. For the CDR3, the DNA is TGTGCCAGCAGTTTAATGGCCGAGCAGTACTTC. It is translated as CASSLMAEQYF.

The CDR3 here is CASSYRLAGEEQFF. The CDR3, as DNA: TGTGCCAGCAGTTACAGACTAGCGGGAGAGGAGCAGTTCTTC. V is TRBV6-2 or TRBV6-3 and J is TRBJ2-1, with 12 bases matching TRBD2. The ends lost 2 bases at V and 10 bases at J; junction bases unmatched: 3. CDR1 and CDR2 (germline): MNHEY, SVGEGT. CDR3 size: 14 residues.

Only a few counts were recorded for this clonotype. This chain uses TRBV15 with TRBJ2-7, with D perhaps matching TRBD1 (5 bases). Trimming left V 0 bases short and J 3 bases short, with 12 bases between. The CDR3 totals 15 residues. Per the germline V gene, CDR1 is LNHNV and CDR2 is YYDKDF (reference sequence). The CDR3 region is CATSRDHGQGYEQYF. The CDR3 DNA reads TGTGCCACCAGCAGAGATCATGGCCAGGGCTACGAGCAGTACTTC.

This clonotype occurred a few times. This chain connects TRBV27 to TRBJ2-1; TRBD2 matches 14 bases. Germline loops: CDR1 MNHEY, CDR2 SMNVEV (reference sequence). J gave up 15 bases and V 0 bases, and 13 bases lay outside the gene matches. The CDR3 loop spans 17 amino acids. The CDR3 reads CASSLSPDRGLAGVAFF. The CDR3 region has the DNA TGTGCCAGCAGTTTATCTCCCGACAGGGGACTAGCGGGAGTGGCGTTCTTC.

The table lists this clonotype with many counts. V is TRBV20-1 and J is TRBJ2-2, with 9 positions matching TRBD1. V shed 5 bases and J 1 base; nucleotides not matched to a gene: 2. The CDR3 spans 14 residues. The germline V gene encodes CDR1 DFQATT and CDR2 SNEGSKA (reference sequence). Here the CDR3 reads CSAPGQGNTGELFF. CDR3 bases: TGCAGTGCTCCGGGACAGGGGAACACCGGGGAGCTGTTTTTT.

This clonotype has ten or more counts. The rearrangement links TRBV6-5 to TRBJ2-2; D is perhaps TRBD1 (6 bases). The germline CDR1 and CDR2 sequences are MNHEY and SVGAGI. The CDR3 is 15 amino acids. Trimming took off 2 bases at V and 2 bases at J, with 9 bases between the two ends. The CDR3 is CASSYLTGNTGELFF. CDR3 coding DNA: TGTGCCAGCAGTTACCTGACAGGAAACACCGGGGAGCTGTTTTTT.

This clonotype appeared a few times. The chain is built from TRBV7-2 and TRBJ2-5; 8 bases align to TRBD1. CDR3 length: 15 amino acids. CDR1 and CDR2 from the germline V gene are SGHTA and FQGNSA. The J segment lost 5 bases and the V segment lost 7 bases, leaving 12 bases of the junction unmatched. The CDR3 DNA follows: TGTGCCAGCACTATTAACAGGGGGACCGGGGAGACCCAGTACTTC. It encodes CASTINRGTGETQYF.

This clonotype was detected many times. This rearrangement joins TRBV28 to TRBJ2-5; D gene uncertain. The CDR3 consists of 14 residues. Trimming removed 6 bases at V and 3 bases at J, with 14 bases between. From germline, CDR1 is MDHEN and CDR2 SYDVKM. The CDR3 reads CASRGRRTEETQYF. The CDR3 DNA is TGTGCCAGCAGGGGTAGACGGACCGAAGAGACCCAGTACTTC.

In its sample, this clonotype was seen many times. This chain connects TRBV20-1 to TRBJ2-1, with D tentatively TRBD1 (6 bases). This CDR3 contains 16 residues. V gave up 1 base and J gave up 3 bases, with 16 bases separating them. The V gene's germline CDR1 is DFQATT and CDR2 SNEGSKA (reference sequence). This CDR3 reads CSARGGSQGGYNEQFF. The CDR3 DNA sequence: TGCAGTGCTAGAGGGGGATCACAGGGCGGCTACAATGAGCAGTTCTTC.

This clonotype was seen at least ten times. The chain has TRBV28 and TRBJ2-7; D is perhaps TRBD1 or TRBD2 (5 bases each). From germline, CDR1 is MDHEN and CDR2 SYDVKM. CDR3 length: 15 amino acids. V dropped 6 bases and J dropped 9 bases, with 24 bases sitting between them. The CDR3: CASSKFRDGPFRQYF. Written as DNA, the CDR3 is TGTGCCAGCAGCAAGTTCCGGGACGGACCGTTTCGGCAGTACTTC. Using reference TRBV28 and TRBJ2-7 for the parts outside the CDR3, the full variable domain is DVKVTQSSRYLVKRTGEKVFLECVQDMDHENMFWYRQDPGLGLRLIYFSYDVKMKEKGDIPEGYSVSREKKERFSLILESASTNQTSMYLCASSKFRDGPFRQYFGPGTRLTVT.

This clonotype was detected many times. The V and J genes are TRBV28 and TRBJ2-7; D unresolved. V dropped 1 base and J dropped 2 bases, with 9 bases sitting between them. The germline gives CDR1 MDHEN, CDR2 SYDVKM. CDR3 size: 14 residues. CDR3 in DNA: TGTGCCAGCAGTTTATTAGGGAATCCCTACGAGCAGTACTTC. This sequence encodes CASSLLGNPYEQYF.

This clonotype has at least ten counts. V is TRBV7-2 and J is TRBJ1-1; 7 bases agree with TRBD1. Unmatched junction bases numbered 7, after V lost 5 bases and J lost 4 bases. Looked up from germline, CDR1 is SGHTA and CDR2 is FQGNSA. The CDR3 totals 14 residues. CDR3 coding DNA: TGTGCCAGCAGCGTAGGGGGCTGGAGCACTGAAGCTTTCTTT. This sequence encodes CASSVGGWSTEAFF.

The genes are TRBV29-1 and TRBJ2-3; 8 bases map to TRBD2. V lost 8 bases to trimming and J lost 3 bases; unmatched junction nucleotides: 10. The V gene's germline CDR1 is SQVTM and CDR2 ANQGSEA. This CDR3 is 14 amino acids long. CDR3 DNA: TGCAGCATGGGCGATAGCGGGAAGACAGATACGCAGTATTTT. The encoded protein is CSMGDSGKTDTQYF.